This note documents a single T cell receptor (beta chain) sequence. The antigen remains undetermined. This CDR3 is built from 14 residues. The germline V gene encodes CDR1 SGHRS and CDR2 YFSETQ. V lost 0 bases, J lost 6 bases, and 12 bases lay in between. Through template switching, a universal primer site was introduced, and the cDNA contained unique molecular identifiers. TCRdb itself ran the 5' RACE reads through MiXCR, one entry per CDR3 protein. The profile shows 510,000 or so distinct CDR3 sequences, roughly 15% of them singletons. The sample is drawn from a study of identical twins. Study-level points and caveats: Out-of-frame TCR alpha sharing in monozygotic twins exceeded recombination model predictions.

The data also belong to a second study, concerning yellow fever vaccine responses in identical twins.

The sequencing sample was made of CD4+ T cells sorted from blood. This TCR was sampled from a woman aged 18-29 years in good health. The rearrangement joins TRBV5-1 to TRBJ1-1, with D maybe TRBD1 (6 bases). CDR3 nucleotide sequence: TGCGCCAGCAGCTTGGAGGGGGGTACTGCTGAAGCTTTCTTT. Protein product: CASSLEGGTAEAFF.